A selection of T cell receptor beta chains follows, all from one sample in a study of metastatic and nonmetastatic thyroid tumors. TCRdb re-called clones via MiXCR from the PCR reads. The data show 14,000 to 15,000 clones, with about 23% seen just once and 7.7% held by the top ten. The specimen was tumor tissue. The receptor source for this set is a female donor with papillary thyroid cancer or a benign thyroid nodule (not recorded which). Some clones in this sample may be carry-over from other donors' samples. Both conserved end residues are part of each CDR3. Each record gives: V gene, J gene, CDR3 protein.

>TRBV20-1|TRBJ2-7
CSASKGFPGLAGGDEQYF
>TRBV30|TRBJ1-4
CAWGAAAHNEKLFF
>TRBV5-1|TRBJ2-3
CASSLLHSGVDTQYF
>TRBV6-1|TRBJ2-7
CASSETLNTLGEQYF
>TRBV28|TRBJ1-5
CASSLSGRNQPQHF
>TRBV20-1|TRBJ2-7
CSAPNRDRGTREQYF
>TRBV12-3/TRBV12-4|TRBJ2-2
CASRRNTGELLF
>TRBV28|TRBJ2-7
CASRVAGVNEQYF
>TRBV4-1|TRBJ2-7
CASSQTGTGLSHEQYF
>TRBV20-1|TRBJ1-2
CSARDGRQPNYGYTF
>TRBV5-1|TRBJ2-2
CASSSSGTGRPGELFF
>TRBV19|TRBJ2-5
CASSLTTKRQGLETQYF
>TRBV29-1|TRBJ2-5
CSPGGQGETQYF
>TRBV11-1|TRBJ2-1
CASSKEAGTFNEQFF
>TRBV6-1|TRBJ1-1
CASAAQGTTEAFF
>TRBV2|TRBJ1-2
CASSEVGTGGYGYTF
>TRBV6-2/TRBV6-3|TRBJ1-2
CASSYTSGTGDYGYTF
>TRBV10-2|TRBJ2-1
CASSESGLPTEYNEQFF
>TRBV28|TRBJ2-2
CASSLDRNTGELFF
>TRBV5-5|TRBJ1-3
CASSLWDYSGNTIYF
>TRBV3-1|TRBJ1-1
CASSQGFTGEGSEAFF
>TRBV30|TRBJ1-1
CAWIRRDTEAFF
>TRBV19|TRBJ2-7
CASMDRDSYEQYF
>TRBV20-1|TRBJ1-4
CSATPGGYGKLFF
>TRBV11-2|TRBJ2-2
CASSLEPSGTGELFF
>TRBV15|TRBJ2-7
CATSTDRGPAYEQYF
>TRBV6-1|TRBJ1-2
CASSAGYYGYTF
>TRBV28|TRBJ2-2
CASRGQLNTGELFF
>TRBV20-1|TRBJ2-7
CSARDGLAGGRYEQYF
>TRBV20-1|TRBJ2-3
CSAMRPGTDTQYF
>TRBV5-6|TRBJ1-2
CASSLGGFGNGYTF
>TRBV10-2|TRBJ1-1
CASTRRDTEAFF
>TRBV11-3|TRBJ2-3
CASRRGQTDTQYF
>TRBV10-3|TRBJ2-3
CAISERQVYSMDTQYF
>TRBV6-2/TRBV6-3|TRBJ1-1
CASKTGRIYTEAFF
>TRBV19|TRBJ1-3
CASSRTGAGNTIYF
>TRBV6-2/TRBV6-3|TRBJ1-2
CASSYRGPYGYTF
>TRBV19|TRBJ1-2
CASSMAGEPAYGYTF
>TRBV29-1|TRBJ2-4
CSVESSGRSKNIQYF
>TRBV12-3/TRBV12-4|TRBJ2-1
CASSWTSEERQFF